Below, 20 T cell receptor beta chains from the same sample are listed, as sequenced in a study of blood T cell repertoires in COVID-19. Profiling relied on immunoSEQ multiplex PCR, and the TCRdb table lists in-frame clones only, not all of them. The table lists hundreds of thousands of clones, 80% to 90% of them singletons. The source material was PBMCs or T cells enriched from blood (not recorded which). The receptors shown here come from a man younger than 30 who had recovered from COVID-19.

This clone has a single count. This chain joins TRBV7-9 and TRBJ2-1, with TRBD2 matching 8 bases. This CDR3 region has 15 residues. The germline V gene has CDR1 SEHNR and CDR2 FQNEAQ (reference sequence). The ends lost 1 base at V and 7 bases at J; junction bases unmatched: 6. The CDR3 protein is CASSLGRGVNNEQFF. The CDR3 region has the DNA TGTGCCAGCAGCTTAGGGCGGGGGGTAAATAATGAGCAGTTCTTC.

In DNA, the CDR3 is TGTGCCAGCAGCTGGGCCAGGGGGCAGACGGGAAACACCATATATTTT. It translates to CASSWARGQTGNTIYF. The gene calls are TRBV11-2 and TRBJ1-3; 8 bases match TRBD1. CDR1 and CDR2 (germline): SGHAT, FQNNGV. The trim removed 4 bases at V and 4 bases at J, leaving 9 bases unmatched. The CDR3 has 16 amino acids.

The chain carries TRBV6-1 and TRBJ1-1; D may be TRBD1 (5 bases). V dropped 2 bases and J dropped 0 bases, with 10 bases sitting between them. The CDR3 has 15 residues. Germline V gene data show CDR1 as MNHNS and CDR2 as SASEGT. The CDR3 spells CASSETTTVNTEAFF. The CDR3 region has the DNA TGTGCCAGCAGTGAAACTACGACAGTGAACACTGAAGCTTTCTTT.

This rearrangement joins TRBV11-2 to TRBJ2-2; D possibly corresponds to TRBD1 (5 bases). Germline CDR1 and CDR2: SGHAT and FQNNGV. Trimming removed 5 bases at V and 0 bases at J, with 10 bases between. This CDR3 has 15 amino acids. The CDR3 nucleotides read TGTGCCAGCAGCCTTGGACAAACGAACACCGGGGAGCTGTTTTTT. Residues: CASSLGQTNTGELFF. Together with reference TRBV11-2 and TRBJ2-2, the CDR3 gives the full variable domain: EAGVAQSPRYKIIEKRQSVAFWCNPISGHATLYWYQQILGQGPKLLIQFQNNGVVDDSQLPKDRFSAERLKGVDSTLKIQPAKLEDSAVYLCASSLGQTNTGELFFGEGSRLTVL.

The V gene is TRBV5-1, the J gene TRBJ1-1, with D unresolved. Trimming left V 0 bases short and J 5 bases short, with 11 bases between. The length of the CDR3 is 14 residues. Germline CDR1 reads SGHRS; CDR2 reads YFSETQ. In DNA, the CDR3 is TGCGCCAGCAGCTTGGTAGATGGCGGGACTGAAGCTTTCTTT. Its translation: CASSLVDGGTEAFF. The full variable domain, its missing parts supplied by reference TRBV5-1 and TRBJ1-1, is KAGVTQTPRYLIKTRGQQVTLSCSPISGHRSVSWYQQTPGQGLQFLFEYFSETQRNKGNFPGRFSGRQFSNSRSEMNVSTLELGDSALYLCASSLVDGGTEAFFGQGTRLTVV.

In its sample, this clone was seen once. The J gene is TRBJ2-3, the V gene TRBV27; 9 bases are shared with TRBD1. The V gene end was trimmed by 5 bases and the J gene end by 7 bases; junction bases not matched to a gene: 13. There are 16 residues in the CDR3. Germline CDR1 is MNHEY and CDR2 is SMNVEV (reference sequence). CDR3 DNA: TGTGCCAGCAGTCCCTGGGGACAGGGAGGTTCCCATACGCAGTATTTT. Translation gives CASSPWGQGGSHTQYF.

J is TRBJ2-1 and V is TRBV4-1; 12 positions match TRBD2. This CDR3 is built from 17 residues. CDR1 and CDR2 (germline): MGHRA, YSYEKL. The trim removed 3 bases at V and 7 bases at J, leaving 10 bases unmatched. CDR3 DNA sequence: TGCGCCAGCAGCCATCTATCACTAGCGGGGGGAACGAATGAGCAGTTCTTC. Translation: CASSHLSLAGGTNEQFF.

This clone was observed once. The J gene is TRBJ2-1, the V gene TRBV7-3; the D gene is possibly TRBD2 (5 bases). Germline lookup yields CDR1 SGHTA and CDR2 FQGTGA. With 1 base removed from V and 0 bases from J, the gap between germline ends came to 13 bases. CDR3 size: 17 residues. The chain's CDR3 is CASSLRAGGRSYNEQFF. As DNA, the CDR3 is TGTGCCAGCAGCTTAAGGGCCGGCGGGCGCTCCTACAATGAGCAGTTCTTC.

The CDR3 spells CASSLRTLTYEQYF. The CDR3 nucleotides are TGTGCCAGCTCACTGAGGACACTCACCTACGAGCAGTACTTC. The chain joins TRBV18 to TRBJ2-7; a weak D match, TRBD1 (5 bases). V was pared by 4 bases and J by 2 bases, with 12 bases between. The CDR3 extends over 14 amino acids. Germline V CDR1 and CDR2: KGHSH, LQKENI.

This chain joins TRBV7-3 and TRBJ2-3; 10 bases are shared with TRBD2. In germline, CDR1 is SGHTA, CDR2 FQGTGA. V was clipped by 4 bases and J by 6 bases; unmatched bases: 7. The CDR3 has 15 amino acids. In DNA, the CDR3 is TGTGCCAGCAGCTCTGCTAGCGGGAGCATGGATACGCAGTATTTT. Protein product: CASSSASGSMDTQYF.

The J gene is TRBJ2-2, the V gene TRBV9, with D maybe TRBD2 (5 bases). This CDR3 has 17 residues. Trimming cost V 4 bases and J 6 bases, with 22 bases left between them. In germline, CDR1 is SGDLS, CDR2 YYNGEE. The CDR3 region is CASSIPKRHRRPGELFF. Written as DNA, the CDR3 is TGTGCCAGCAGCATACCCAAGCGGCATCGCCGGCCCGGGGAGCTGTTTTTT.

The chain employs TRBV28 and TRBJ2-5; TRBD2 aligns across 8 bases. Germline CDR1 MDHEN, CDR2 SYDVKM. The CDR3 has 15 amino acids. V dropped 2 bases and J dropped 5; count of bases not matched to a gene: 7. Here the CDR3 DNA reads TGTGCCAGCAGTTTAGCGGTAGCGGGAATTGAGACCCAGTACTTC. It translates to CASSLAVAGIETQYF. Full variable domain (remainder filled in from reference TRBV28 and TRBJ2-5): DVKVTQSSRYLVKRTGEKVFLECVQDMDHENMFWYRQDPGLGLRLIYFSYDVKMKEKGDIPEGYSVSREKKERFSLILESASTNQTSMYLCASSLAVAGIETQYFGPGTRLLVL.

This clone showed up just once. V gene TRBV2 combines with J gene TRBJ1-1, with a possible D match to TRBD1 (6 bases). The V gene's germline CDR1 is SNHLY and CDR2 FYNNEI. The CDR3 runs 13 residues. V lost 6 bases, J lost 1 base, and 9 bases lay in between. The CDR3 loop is CASSRQANTEAFF. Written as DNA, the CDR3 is TGTGCCAGCAGCCGACAGGCGAACACTGAAGCTTTCTTT.

CDR3 DNA sequence: TGCGCCAGCAGCTCGGGGGGAGGCGGCACTGAAGCTTTCTTT. It specifies CASSSGGGGTEAFF. V is TRBV5-1 and J is TRBJ1-1; D perhaps matches TRBD1 (5 bases). The germline V gene encodes CDR1 SGHRS and CDR2 YFSETQ. This CDR3 comprises 14 residues. Trimming left V 3 bases short and J 4 bases short, with 13 bases between.

CDR3 in DNA: TGTGCCACCAGCGGCCGGGACAGGGGTTATCATAGCAATCAGCCCCAGCATTTT. This sequence encodes CATSGRDRGYHSNQPQHF. The chain employs TRBV15 and TRBJ1-5; 10 bases line up with TRBD1. V was pared by 5 bases and J by 0 bases, with 10 bases of the junction left unmatched. The CDR3 totals 18 residues. Per the germline V gene, CDR1 is LNHNV and CDR2 is YYDKDF (reference sequence). Combining the CDR3 with reference TRBV15 and TRBJ1-5 gives the whole variable domain DAMVIQNPRYQVTQFGKPVTLSCSQTLNHNVMYWYQQKSSQAPKLLFHYYDKDFNNEADTPDNFQSRRPNTSFCFLDIRSPGLGDTAMYLCATSGRDRGYHSNQPQHFGDGTRLSIL.

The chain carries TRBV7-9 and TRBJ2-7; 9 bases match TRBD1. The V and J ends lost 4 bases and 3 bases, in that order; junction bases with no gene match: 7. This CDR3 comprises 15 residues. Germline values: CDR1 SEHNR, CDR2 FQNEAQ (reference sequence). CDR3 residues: CASSSSDRGNYEQYF. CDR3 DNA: TGTGCCAGCAGCTCGTCGGACAGGGGTAACTACGAGCAGTACTTC. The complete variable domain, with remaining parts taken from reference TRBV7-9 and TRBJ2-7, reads DTGVSQNPRHKITKRGQNVTFRCDPISEHNRLYWYRQTLGQGPEFLTYFQNEAQLEKSRLLSDRFSAERPKGSFSTLEIQRTEQGDSAMYLCASSSSDRGNYEQYFGPGTRLTVT.

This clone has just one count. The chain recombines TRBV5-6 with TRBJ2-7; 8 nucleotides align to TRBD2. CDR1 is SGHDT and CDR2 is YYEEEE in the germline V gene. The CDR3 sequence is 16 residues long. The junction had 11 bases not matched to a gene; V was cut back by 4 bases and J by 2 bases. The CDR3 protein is CASSLRGGGRTYEQYF. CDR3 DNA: TGTGCCAGCAGCCTCAGGGGCGGGGGGAGGACCTACGAGCAGTACTTC.

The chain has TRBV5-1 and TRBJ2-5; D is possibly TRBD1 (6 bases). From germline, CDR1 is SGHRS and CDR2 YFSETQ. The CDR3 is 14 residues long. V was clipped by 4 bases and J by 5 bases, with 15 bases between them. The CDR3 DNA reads TGCGCCAGCAGCCCCCGACAGGATCGGGAGACCCAGTACTTC. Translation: CASSPRQDRETQYF.

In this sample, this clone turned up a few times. The CDR3 nucleotides read TGTGCCAGCACACAGGGCTATGGCTACACCTTC. This gives the protein CASTQGYGYTF. This sequence joins TRBV28 and TRBJ1-2, with D possibly matching TRBD1 (6 bases). This CDR3 region has 11 residues. Germline CDR1 is MDHEN and CDR2 is SYDVKM. V lost 7 bases to trimming and J lost 4 bases, with 7 bases between them.

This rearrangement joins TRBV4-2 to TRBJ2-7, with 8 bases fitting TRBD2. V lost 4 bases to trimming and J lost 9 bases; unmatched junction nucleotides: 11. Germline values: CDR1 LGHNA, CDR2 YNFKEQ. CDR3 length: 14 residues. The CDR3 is CASSPPGTAGGQYF. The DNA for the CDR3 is TGTGCCAGCAGCCCCCCTGGGACGGCGGGGGGGCAGTACTTC.